What follows is one T cell receptor beta chain and its context. Authors' data handling: Amplification with reference gene primers provided the estimates of nucleated cell counts. The data were produced by immunoSEQ multiplex PCR, yet TCRdb's version contains in-frame clones alone and is incomplete. V and J calls and clone size are those listed in that table; D and trimming were worked out from the DNA. The sample includes about 100,000 clones, about 90% of them seen just once. This record comes from a study of blood T cell repertoires in COVID-19. Overall study context: The study drew acute and convalescent COVID-19 samples from the United States, Italy and Spain. Nucleic acid was either cDNA or gDNA, and it came from T cells, B-cell-depleted T cells, or PBMCs.

The CDR3 consists of 13 residues. V lost 3 bases, J lost 9 bases, and 12 bases lay in between. Germline V CDR1 and CDR2: MNHEY, SVGAGI. The gene calls are TRBV6-5 and TRBJ2-1, with D maybe TRBD2 (5 bases). The clonotype originates from a human donor in a cohort sampled during active COVID-19. Sequencing was carried out using peripheral blood. CDR3 in amino acids: CASSYGIEGEQFF. CDR3 coding DNA: TGTGCCAGCAGTTATGGGATTGAGGGTGAGCAGTTCTTC.